The 4 T cell receptor beta chains below all came from one sample that was sequenced in a study of OX40 agonist ivuxolimab in advanced cancers. Assay used: immunoSEQ multiplex PCR; TCRdb lists only in-frame clones, some missing. The sample yields 25,000 to 35,000 clones, approximately 91% seen once. Sequences were derived from CD4+ or CD8+ T cells sorted from blood, sampled in a trial of the OX40 agonist ivuxolimab. All receptors derive from an adult with an advanced solid tumor such as melanoma, head and neck, liver or kidney cancer.

V usage is TRBV5-6 and J usage is TRBJ2-7, with 8 bases fitting TRBD1. The CDR3 runs to 14 residues. Trimming took 3 bases from V and 2 from J; bases not matched to a gene: 4. Germline lookup yields CDR1 SGHDT and CDR2 YYEEEE. The CDR3 loop is CASSSGQGPYEQYF. CDR3 bases: TGTGCCAGCAGCTCTGGACAGGGCCCCTACGAGCAGTACTTC.

This chain joins TRBV7-6 and TRBJ2-7; 11 bases line up with TRBD2. The V gene's germline CDR1 is SGHVS and CDR2 FNYEAQ. Trimming took 2 bases from V and 6 from J; bases not matched to a gene: 6. The CDR3 consists of 15 residues. The CDR3 bases are TGTGCCAGCAGCTTATTAGCGGGAGGGCCTTCCGAGCAGTACTTC. Encoded protein: CASSLLAGGPSEQYF. Filled out from reference TRBV7-6 and TRBJ2-7, the complete variable domain reads GAGVSQSPRYKVTKRGQDVALRCDPISGHVSLYWYRQALGQGPEFLTYFNYEAQQDKSGLPNDRFSAERPEGSISTLTIQRTEQRDSAMYRCASSLLAGGPSEQYFGPGTRLTVT.

The chain couples TRBV5-5 to TRBJ2-7; 16 bases match TRBD2. Germline V gene sequence: CDR1 SGHKS, CDR2 YYEKEE (reference sequence). The length of the CDR3 is 16 residues. Trimming removed 4 bases from V and 11 bases from J; junction bases left unmatched: 12. The CDR3 DNA sequence: TGTGCCAGCAGCCCGGGGACTAGCGGGAGGGGATATGCGGAGTACTTC. Translation: CASSPGTSGRGYAEYF. Full variable domain (missing parts from reference TRBV5-5 and TRBJ2-7): DAGVTQSPTHLIKTRGQQVTLRCSPISGHKSVSWYQQVLGQGPQFIFQYYEKEERGRGNFPDRFSARQFPNYSSELNVNALLLGDSALYLCASSPGTSGRGYAEYFGPGTRLTVT.

The chain joins TRBV30 to TRBJ2-3, with D maybe TRBD1 (6 bases). V was shortened by 3 bases and J by 6 bases, with 13 bases between the two germline ends. The CDR3 runs 13 residues. Per germline, CDR1 GTSNPN and CDR2 SVGIG (reference sequence). The CDR3 DNA follows: TGTGCCTGGAGCGGACTTAGGGGGGATACGCAGTATTTT. It yields the protein CAWSGLRGDTQYF.